Detailed here is one T cell receptor (beta chain). Per the study methods: The assay estimated nucleated cells by amplifying reference gene primers. Generated by immunoSEQ multiplex PCR, the TCRdb table keeps only in-frame clones and is missing some. The V and J calls and clone size are taken from that table; D and trimming were inferred from the DNA. The sample has about 160,000 clones, more than 80% seen once. Seattle participants joined during active infection and were tracked over time. This record comes from a study of blood T cell repertoires in COVID-19. Overall study context: Donors in the United States, Italy and Spain gave samples during acute or convalescent COVID-19. The analysed material was cDNA or gDNA that came from T cells, B-cell-depleted T cells, or PBMCs.

CDR3 length: 16 residues. From germline, CDR1 is SGHRS and CDR2 YFSETQ. V lost 5 bases and J lost 6; bases outside the gene matches: 11. The source material was peripheral blood. This sequence joins TRBV5-1 and TRBJ1-6; TRBD1 aligns across 7 bases. This TCR was sampled from a woman aged 55-70 years with COVID-19, enrolled during active disease. The CDR3 DNA reads TGCGCCAGCAGACCTATGGGACAGCTGTTTAATTCACCCCTCCACTTT. This encodes CASRPMGQLFNSPLHF.